A single T cell receptor beta chain is shown here with its context. CDR1 and CDR2 from the germline V gene are MGHDK and SYGVNS. V dropped 2 bases and J dropped 8; count of bases not matched to a gene: 3. CDR3 length: 14 amino acids. The sample comes from a study of T-cell reconstitution after alpha-beta-depleted transplantation in children. A TCRbeta library incorporating unique molecular identifiers was prepared. TCRdb analysed the PCR reads with MiXCR anew, one entry per CDR3 protein. Counted here are 600,000 to 700,000 distinct CDR3 sequences, around a sixth occurring once; the ten biggest clones make up 0.85% to 1.3%.

The rearrangement joins TRBV25-1 to TRBJ2-1; 10 nucleotides align to TRBD2. The origin of this receptor is a human donor who donated a stem cell graft to a child with acute myeloid leukemia. Source: PBMCs from the stem cell graft donor, taken from the stem cell graft. The CDR3 spells CASSELAGVDEQFF. CDR3 DNA sequence: TGTGCCAGCAGTGAACTAGCGGGGGTTGATGAGCAGTTCTTC.